A selection of T cell receptor beta chains follows, all from one sample in a study of OX40 agonist ivuxolimab in advanced cancers. Here immunoSEQ multiplex PCR was the method, and the copy in TCRdb shows in-frame clones only, minus some. Found here are roughly 42,000 clones, approximately 86% of them singletons; the top ten hold about 13%. The sequencing here drew on CD4+ or CD8+ T cells sorted from blood, taken in a trial of the OX40 agonist ivuxolimab. The receptors were gathered from an adult with an advanced solid tumor such as melanoma, head and neck, liver or kidney cancer. Each CDR3 is given with its conserved first and last residue. The D gene is left open where the match is weak. For some rows the clone size is stated as once, few or many, or as a class when expanded; others skip it.

j_call: TRBJ2-2
v_call: TRBV28
d_call: .
clone_size: .
cdr3_aa: CASTPRRGGTGELFF
cdr3_nt: TGTGCCAGCACCCCCCGTCGGGGAGGCACCGGGGAGCTGTTTTTT

j_call: TRBJ1-1
v_call: TRBV7-3
d_call: .
clone_size: .
cdr3_aa: CASSLGGATEAFF
cdr3_nt: TGTGCCAGCAGCTTAGGGGGGGCTACGGAAGCTTTCTTT

j_call: TRBJ2-3
v_call: TRBV11-2
d_call: .
clone_size: .
cdr3_aa: CASFDGSLDTQYF
cdr3_nt: TGTGCCAGCTTTGACGGCAGTTTGGATACGCAGTATTTT

j_call: TRBJ1-1
v_call: TRBV2
d_call: .
clone_size: few
cdr3_aa: CVDTGLGNTEAFF
cdr3_nt: TGTGTCGATACCGGGTTGGGGAACACTGAAGCTTTCTTT

j_call: TRBJ1-2
v_call: TRBV11-1
d_call: .
clone_size: .
cdr3_aa: CASSPFGGDFYGYTF
cdr3_nt: TGTGCCAGCAGCCCCTTTGGGGGCGATTTCTATGGCTACACCTTC

j_call: TRBJ1-5
v_call: TRBV5-6
d_call: .
clone_size: .
cdr3_aa: CASSLAGQSNQPQHF
cdr3_nt: TGTGCCAGCAGCTTGGCCGGACAAAGCAATCAGCCCCAGCATTTT

j_call: TRBJ1-2
v_call: TRBV11-1
d_call: .
clone_size: .
cdr3_aa: CASSIIDAQRGYTF
cdr3_nt: TGTGCCAGCAGCATCATAGACGCCCAGCGCGGCTACACCTTC

j_call: TRBJ1-3
v_call: TRBV7-8
d_call: .
clone_size: .
cdr3_aa: CATGGPLGGNTIYF
cdr3_nt: TGTGCCACCGGGGGACCACTCGGAGGAAACACCATATATTTT

j_call: TRBJ2-5
v_call: TRBV11-1
d_call: TRBD2
clone_size: .
cdr3_aa: CASSPLAGGPETQYF
cdr3_nt: TGTGCCAGCAGTCCCCTAGCGGGGGGGCCTGAGACCCAGTACTTC

j_call: TRBJ1-1
v_call: TRBV9
d_call: .
clone_size: .
cdr3_aa: CASSAGSAGLSTEAFF
cdr3_nt: TGTGCCAGCAGCGCCGGGTCGGCGGGGCTGAGCACTGAAGCTTTCTTT

j_call: TRBJ1-2
v_call: TRBV6-4
d_call: .
clone_size: few
cdr3_aa: CASSDPGPVGYTF
cdr3_nt: TGTGCCAGCAGTGATCCAGGCCCCGTTGGCTACACCTTC

j_call: TRBJ2-7
v_call: TRBV6-6
d_call: TRBD1
clone_size: .
cdr3_aa: CASSSGTGYEQYF
cdr3_nt: TGTGCCAGCAGTTCCGGGACAGGGTACGAGCAGTACTTC

j_call: TRBJ2-7
v_call: TRBV9
d_call: TRBD1
clone_size: .
cdr3_aa: CASSPKGGVSYEQYF
cdr3_nt: TGTGCCAGCAGCCCCAAAGGGGGCGTTTCCTACGAGCAGTACTTC

j_call: TRBJ1-4
v_call: TRBV27
d_call: .
clone_size: few
cdr3_aa: CASSLRGGLITNEKLFF
cdr3_nt: TGTGCCAGCAGTTTGAGGGGGGGATTGATAACTAATGAAAAACTGTTTTTT

j_call: TRBJ2-5
v_call: TRBV19
d_call: .
clone_size: .
cdr3_aa: CARRTSDTWGATETQYF
cdr3_nt: TGTGCCAGGCGTACATCCGATACCTGGGGGGCCACAGAGACCCAGTACTTC

j_call: TRBJ1-5
v_call: TRBV10-3
d_call: .
clone_size: .
cdr3_aa: CAISERYQPQHF
cdr3_nt: TGTGCCATCAGTGAGCGATATCAGCCCCAGCATTTT

j_call: TRBJ1-1
v_call: TRBV7-9
d_call: .
clone_size: .
cdr3_aa: CASSISGAGRTEAFF
cdr3_nt: TGTGCCAGCAGCATCTCGGGGGCGGGTCGCACTGAAGCTTTCTTT

j_call: TRBJ1-1
v_call: TRBV5-1
d_call: .
clone_size: .
cdr3_aa: CASSSPLGLNTEAFF
cdr3_nt: TGCGCCAGCAGCTCTCCACTGGGGCTCAACACTGAAGCTTTCTTT

j_call: TRBJ2-7
v_call: TRBV5-6
d_call: .
clone_size: .
cdr3_aa: CASSLLGSMGYEQYF
cdr3_nt: TGTGCCAGCAGCTTACTAGGGTCCATGGGCTACGAGCAGTACTTC

j_call: TRBJ2-3
v_call: TRBV4-3
d_call: .
clone_size: .
cdr3_aa: CASSQDRAGAADTQYF
cdr3_nt: TGCGCCAGCAGCCAAGATAGGGCAGGGGCAGCAGATACGCAGTATTTT

j_call: TRBJ2-6
v_call: TRBV29-1
d_call: .
clone_size: .
cdr3_aa: CSVARSGANVLTF
cdr3_nt: TGCAGCGTTGCAAGATCTGGGGCCAACGTCCTGACTTTC

j_call: TRBJ1-3
v_call: TRBV28
d_call: .
clone_size: .
cdr3_aa: CASSSDGEGSGNTIYF
cdr3_nt: TGTGCCAGCAGTTCTGATGGGGAGGGCTCTGGAAACACCATATATTTT

j_call: TRBJ1-1
v_call: TRBV11-2
d_call: .
clone_size: .
cdr3_aa: CASSFHLTPMNTEAFF
cdr3_nt: TGTGCCAGCAGCTTCCATCTTACCCCCATGAACACTGAAGCTTTCTTT